This T cell receptor beta chain was recovered during a study of blood T cell repertoires in COVID-19 (dated by TCRdb to between 2020 and 2021). Context from the whole study: Collaborator samples came from the United States, Italy and Spain and covered acute and convalescent phases of COVID-19. The material from the prospective study consisted of cDNA or gDNA derived from T cells, B-cell-depleted T cells, or PBMCs. Subjects who had been exposed to COVID-19, were actively infected with it, or had recovered from it provided the deeply sampled blood TCRbeta repertoires that made up the dataset. The repertoires were released in a freely available public database meant as a resource for research on the immune response to SARS-CoV-2. The samples were drawn from two sources: the first 160 participants of the ongoing ImmuneRACE study, and fewer than 1,500 subjects contributed by 6 global collaborators. Nearly every sample came with metadata listing a de-identified subject ID, COVID-19 status, age in years and sex. Where available, HLA class I and class II types were taken from metadata supplied by the sample provider and were not determined by assay-based typing. Findings and caveats that apply to the study as a whole: The quantity of clinical and demographic metadata differed by source and by participant and was supplied without curation.

As to this clone: The antigen it binds to is not known. No per-base quality is available; no much larger clone lies one base away.

Whole blood was collected in K2EDTA tubes by collaborating institutions according to the institutions' own protocols. For TCRbeta analysis, collaborators shipped samples in one of three forms: frozen whole blood, isolated PBMCs, or DNA extracted from either of those sample types. V trim: 4 bases; J trim: 2 bases; unmatched bases: 3. There are 16 amino acids in the CDR3, from cysteine to phenylalanine inclusive. CDR3 DNA only is kept here, 48 bases in frame from base 1. CDR1 LNHDA and CDR2 SQIVND were looked up in the germline V gene (reference sequence). TCRbeta CDR3 regions were amplified from genomic DNA using the immunoSEQ Assay, a bias-controlled multiplex PCR. The paper's processing steps were these. Nucleated cell counts per sample were estimated from amplification of reference gene primers within the assay. To quantify the absolute abundance of each unique TCRbeta CDR3 rearrangement, sequence reads were collapsed and filtered. Productive Simpson clonality was computed per sample as the square root of Simpson's diversity index over productive rearrangements. Here the immuneACCESS table is served through TCRdb, limited to in-frame sequences with V and J called. Missing clones are a known gap in these copies; in checked studies unresolved V genes cover under half, and the rest lacks a known reason. That table gives V, J and clone size, and the DNA gave D and trimming. The sample table lists roughly 170,000 clones, 60% to 80% of them with a count of one. The top ten clones comprise about 26% of the sample.

The V gene is TRBV19 and the J gene is TRBJ2-3; 13 bases in between match TRBD2. The specimen was peripheral blood. The source is a woman aged 70-85 years with acute or convalescent COVID-19. The sequenced DNA: TGTGCCAGTAGTAGGACTAGCGGGAGCCCCACAGATACGCAGTATTTT. Its translation is CASSRTSGSPTDTQYF.